A selection of T cell receptor beta chains follows, all from one sample in a study of blood T cells in healthy people across ages. MiXCR was run by TCRdb on the 5' RACE reads, yielding one entry per CDR3 protein. The data contain around 990,000 distinct CDR3 sequences, roughly two fifths of them singletons. The material sequenced was blood. These receptors all come from a man younger than 35 in good health. Each CDR3 is given with its conserved first and last residue. The D gene is left open where the match is weak.

d_call	v_call	j_call	cdr3_aa
-	TRBV2	TRBJ2-7	CASSEFYEQYF
TRBD2	TRBV20-1	TRBJ2-3	CSALGASGGLVTDTQYF
TRBD1	TRBV7-9	-	CASTVTLESGTEKETQYF
-	TRBV28	TRBJ1-5	CSVRGRETVSNQPQHF
TRBD1	TRBV7-9	TRBJ2-7	CASSPPSGQKFYEQYF
-	TRBV7-9	TRBJ1-2	CASSLGQAYNDGYTF
TRBD2	TRBV12-3/TRBV12-4	TRBJ2-1	CASSTVTSSDEQFF
-	TRBV20-1	TRBJ2-1	CSESVGRYNEQFF
-	TRBV4-2	TRBJ2-4	CANSQAGDKTIQYF
-	TRBV4-2	TRBJ1-3	CASSQDMVGNTIYF
TRBD1	TRBV16	TRBJ1-6	CASSQPDRGWNSPLHF
TRBD1	TRBV7-2	TRBJ2-5	CASSLATDRGKTQYF
-	TRBV29-1	TRBJ2-5	CSVRITGEGETQYF
-	TRBV12-3/TRBV12-4	TRBJ1-5	CASSLSTNRPQHF
-	TRBV6-2/TRBV6-3	TRBJ1-2	CASSYPSGTRGYTF
-	TRBV6-1	TRBJ2-3	CASSEELVPQYF
TRBD2	TRBV4-3	TRBJ2-2	CASSQEMGLANTGELFF
TRBD1	TRBV6-6	TRBJ1-2	CASNPDTGATANYGYTF